One T cell receptor (beta chain) is described in this entry. Its antigen has not been determined. The sample holds no much larger clone one base away, and base qualities are not on file. The data are from a study of shared clonotypes between healthy human individuals (dated by TCRdb to 2018 to 2020). Regarding the study in general: Three men and a couple of women, aged 18 to 49 years, made up the cohort. The study deeply sequenced blood TCR repertoires of about five healthy adults to estimate repertoire size and the extent of clonotype sharing between individuals. Leukapheresis yielded between about 0.94 and 8.9 billion PBMCs per donor. Libraries were prepared and TCR repertoires were sequenced by different laboratories using diverse techniques, in order to increase sequencing depth and limit assay-specific biases.

General findings and caveats noted by the study authors: Pairwise subsampling indicated that sequencing depth was expected to affect the degree of clonotype sharing among donors. The small number of donors limited the genetic and exposure-history diversity represented. Only blood was sampled, and tissue TCR repertoires likely differ from those in blood.

Donors were healthy HIV-negative adults with no recently reported acute infections or vaccinations. Only Caucasian adults living in Nashville, Tennessee, USA were represented among the donors. In the unsorted samples, some 100 million PBMCs were counted, and genomic DNA was extracted using the QIAamp DNA Blood Mini kit. After blood collection by leukapheresis, PBMCs were isolated using Ficoll-Histopaque density gradient centrifugation and then cryopreserved in the vapor phase of liquid nitrogen. TCR CDR3 regions were amplified from genomic DNA by multiplex PCR using the deep immunoSEQ assay. For each cell subset, the extracted genomic DNA was distributed evenly across all wells of several immunoSEQ 96-well plates, and each plate served as one replicate. For unsorted PBMC, roughly 300 ng of genomic DNA, equivalent to about 30,000 T cell genomes, went into each replicate PCR. Unsorted PBMC genomic DNA was sequenced across ten immunoSEQ deep assay plates. The purified libraries were quantified using a Qubit 3.0 fluorometer, sized with a Bioanalyzer 2100, and then quantified again using the KAPA Library Quantification kit. Each immunoSEQ 96-well plate was sequenced on its own single-read 150-cycle Illumina NextSeq 550 flow cell. In the authors' own workflow: The immunoSEQ output contained only junctional sequences without quality scores, so filtering could not match that applied to full-length reads. To assign V/J genes and CDR3, sequences were annotated against IMGT germline references using PyIR, a Python wrapper for IgBLAST v1.9. Reads were filtered out if the reads had weak V/J assignments (E-value above 1e-6), no CDR3, stop codons, out-of-frame junctions, or ambiguous translated residues. V3J clonotypes were defined as sequences sharing the same inferred V gene, J gene, and CDR3 amino acid sequence. To compute the percentage overlap between repertoires, the number of shared unique clonotypes was divided by the size of the smaller repertoire. Three approaches were used to assess repertoire richness: RTK rarefaction, the Chao1 estimator, and Recon v2.1 estimates of unobserved clonotypes. Here the immuneACCESS table is served through TCRdb, limited to in-frame sequences with V and J called. Missing clones are a known gap in these copies; in checked studies unresolved V genes cover under half, and the rest lacks a known reason. V and J calls and clone size are as listed in that table; D and trimming were resolved from the DNA. The sample table holds about 470,000 clones, of which 70% to 80% were seen once. The ten largest account for less than 15% of the sample.

The CDR3 sequence holds 13 residues, the cysteine and phenylalanine included. Only CDR3 DNA is held: 39 bases, read in frame from base 1. The V end loses 6 bases and the J end loses 3 bases, and a stretch of 11 bases separates them. CDR1 MNHEY and CDR2 SVGAGI are derived from the germline V gene. The sequence links TRBV6-5 to TRBJ1-2, and TRBD1 may be the D gene, going by 5 matching bases. The sample was PBMCs. The receptor was derived from a woman aged 35 to 49 in good health. Some clones in this sample may be carry-over from other donors' samples. The sequenced DNA is TGTGCCAGCAGGAGGAGAGGGGACTATGGCTACACCTTC. Its translation reads: CASRRRGDYGYTF.